The 17 T cell receptor beta chains reported below all come from one sample, sequenced in a study of blood T cell repertoires in COVID-19. Repertoires were generated with immunoSEQ multiplex PCR, while TCRdb's copy carries only in-frame clones and drops some. The sample consists of 65,000 to 95,000 clones, approximately 80% of them appearing once. Sequencing input: peripheral blood. These receptors originate from a woman aged 40 to 50 with active or convalescent COVID-19.

This chain uses TRBV6-4 with TRBJ1-1; 7 bases match TRBD1. V trimming: 8 bases; J trimming: 2 bases; junction bases outside the gene matches: 5. This CDR3 is 13 amino acids long. The V gene's germline CDR1 is MRHNA and CDR2 SNTAGT. The CDR3 is CASRQGQNTEAFF. CDR3 bases: TGTGCCAGCCGACAGGGCCAAAACACTGAAGCTTTCTTT.

The DNA for the CDR3 is TGCGCCAGCAGCCAAGGGGCTAGCGGGATAAAAAACATTCAGTACTTC. Its protein is CASSQGASGIKNIQYF. This rearrangement joins TRBV4-1 to TRBJ2-4; TRBD2 agrees at 9 bases. J was trimmed by 4 bases and V by 1 base; bases with no gene match: 5. Germline CDR1 and CDR2: MGHRA and YSYEKL. The CDR3 extends over 16 amino acids.

This rearrangement joins TRBV19 to TRBJ1-6; no clear D gene. This CDR3 comprises 16 residues. Germline CDR1 is LNHDA and CDR2 is SQIVND (reference sequence). V lost 6 bases and J lost 2, with 14 bases in between. CDR3 DNA sequence: TGTGCCAGTAGATGGGAGGGTTACGCCTATAATTCACCCCTCCACTTT. Protein sequence: CASRWEGYAYNSPLHF. The full variable domain, in which reference TRBV19 and TRBJ1-6 provide the parts outside the CDR3, is DGGITQSPKYLFRKEGQNVTLSCEQNLNHDAMYWYRQDPGQGLRLIYYSQIVNDFQKGDIAEGYSVSREKKESFPLTVTSAQKNPTAFYLCASRWEGYAYNSPLHFGNGTRLTVT.

CDR3 DNA: TGTGCCAGCAGCTACCTCCTAGCGGGGGGGCCAGATACGCAGTATTTT. Translating gives CASSYLLAGGPDTQYF. The chain couples TRBV11-2 to TRBJ2-3; 12 bases agree with TRBD2. The ends lost 4 bases at V and 4 bases at J; junction bases unmatched: 6. Germline lookup yields CDR1 SGHAT and CDR2 FQNNGV. This CDR3 region has 16 residues.

This chain joins TRBV18 and TRBJ1-2; 8 positions match TRBD1. This CDR3 has 16 amino acids. Germline-derived CDR1 and CDR2 are KGHSH and LQKENI. The V gene end was trimmed by 3 bases and the J gene end by 6 bases; junction bases not matched to a gene: 12. The CDR3 DNA reads as TGTGCCAGCTCACCGAGTCCGACAGGGGCGAGGAATGGCTACACCTTC. Its translation: CASSPSPTGARNGYTF.

V is TRBV10-3 and J is TRBJ2-1; 12 positions agree with TRBD2. This CDR3 is built from 18 residues. Trimming removed 4 bases from V and 4 bases from J; junction bases left unmatched: 11. CDR1 is ENHRY, CDR2 SYGVKD, per germline. DNA for the CDR3: TGTGCCATCAGTGGGAGGACTAGCGGGGTGTTTATTTACAATGAGCAGTTCTTC. Its protein is CAISGRTSGVFIYNEQFF.

The rearrangement uses TRBV5-1 and TRBJ1-2, with a possible D match to TRBD1 (6 bases). This CDR3 region has 14 residues. V gave up 4 bases and J gave up 4 bases, with 14 bases separating them. Germline CDR1 is SGHRS and CDR2 is YFSETQ. The CDR3 spells CASSLRQAGYGYTF. CDR3 coding DNA: TGCGCCAGCAGCCTGCGACAGGCAGGCTATGGCTACACCTTC.

The chain has TRBV29-1 and TRBJ2-7, with a weak D call TRBD1 (6 bases). The germline CDR1 and CDR2 sequences are SQVTM and ANQGSEA. The V and J ends lost 8 bases and 2 bases respectively, with 16 bases between them. The CDR3 runs to 13 residues. CDR3 region: CSTPSGTPYEQYF. The CDR3 bases are TGCAGCACCCCATCCGGGACACCCTACGAGCAGTACTTC.

The chain couples TRBV28 to TRBJ2-5, with 13 bases identical to TRBD2. The V gene end was trimmed by 5 bases and the J gene end by 5 bases; junction bases not matched to a gene: 8. Germline V gives CDR1 MDHEN, CDR2 SYDVKM. The CDR3 length is 16 residues. CDR3 protein: CASSRTSGSGTETQYF. CDR3 in DNA: TGTGCCAGCAGTCGGACTAGCGGGAGCGGAACGGAGACCCAGTACTTC. Full variable domain (remainder filled in from reference TRBV28 and TRBJ2-5): DVKVTQSSRYLVKRTGEKVFLECVQDMDHENMFWYRQDPGLGLRLIYFSYDVKMKEKGDIPEGYSVSREKKERFSLILESASTNQTSMYLCASSRTSGSGTETQYFGPGTRLLVL.

The genes are TRBV15 and TRBJ2-2, with TRBD1 matching over 11 bases. V dropped 3 bases and J dropped 7; count of bases not matched to a gene: 4. Germline assignment: CDR1 LNHNV and CDR2 YYDKDF (reference sequence). The CDR3 has 15 residues. CDR3 in amino acids: CATSSGQGAGGELFF. The CDR3, as DNA: TGTGCCACCAGCAGCGGACAGGGGGCCGGCGGGGAGCTGTTTTTT.

The V and J genes are TRBV5-1 and TRBJ1-4; D remains unclear. This CDR3 has 16 amino acids. CDR1 SGHRS and CDR2 YFSETQ come from the germline V gene. With 7 bases removed from V and 1 base from J, the gap between germline ends came to 17 bases. CDR3 protein: CASAPGSIGTNEKLFF. The CDR3 bases are TGCGCCAGCGCACCGGGATCCATAGGAACTAATGAAAAACTGTTTTTT. The whole variable domain, remainder taken from reference TRBV5-1 and TRBJ1-4, is KAGVTQTPRYLIKTRGQQVTLSCSPISGHRSVSWYQQTPGQGLQFLFEYFSETQRNKGNFPGRFSGRQFSNSRSEMNVSTLELGDSALYLCASAPGSIGTNEKLFFGSGTQLSVL.

The V gene is TRBV28, the J gene TRBJ2-3, with a possible D match to TRBD1 (5 bases). V dropped 3 bases and J dropped 0 bases, with 10 bases sitting between them. The CDR3 totals 15 residues. Germline CDR1 is MDHEN and CDR2 is SYDVKM. In DNA, the CDR3 is TGTGCCAGCAGTTTCCGCAGGGCTAGCACAGATACGCAGTATTTT. This codes for CASSFRRASTDTQYF.

The chain joins TRBV10-1 to TRBJ2-6; D is possibly TRBD1 (5 bases). The CDR3 length is 14 residues. Germline V gene lookup returns CDR1 WNHNN and CDR2 SYGVQD (reference sequence). The germline V and J ends were trimmed by 4 bases and 4 bases, with 8 bases remaining between them. As DNA, the CDR3 is TGCGCCAGCAGTGCAGGGTTAGGGGCCAACGTCCTGACTTTC. Its translation is CASSAGLGANVLTF.

The genes are TRBV5-1 and TRBJ2-3; 12 nucleotides line up with TRBD2. Germline CDR1 is SGHRS and CDR2 is YFSETQ. V dropped 4 bases and J dropped 2; count of bases not matched to a gene: 5. The CDR3 is made up of 16 amino acids. The CDR3 DNA follows: TGCGCCAGCAGCAGACTAGCGGGAGTCCTCACAGATACGCAGTATTTT. It encodes CASSRLAGVLTDTQYF.

In its sample, this clone was seen once. The chain is built from TRBV6-5 and TRBJ2-7; D is ambiguous. The CDR3 consists of 14 residues. Trimming removed 1 base from V and 0 bases from J, with 7 bases in between. Germline V gives CDR1 MNHEY, CDR2 SVGAGI. This CDR3 is CASSYLASSYEQYF. The CDR3 region has the DNA TGTGCCAGCAGTTACTTAGCCAGCTCCTACGAGCAGTACTTC.

The chain couples TRBV2 to TRBJ1-5; TRBD1 is a possible D gene (6 bases). The CDR3 totals 15 residues. V gave up 4 bases and J gave up 5 bases, with 15 bases separating them. CDR1 SNHLY and CDR2 FYNNEI come from the germline V gene. CDR3 residues: CASSATGHADQPQHF. CDR3 sequence (DNA): TGTGCCAGCAGTGCTACGGGACACGCAGATCAGCCCCAGCATTTT.

J is TRBJ2-2 and V is TRBV4-2; D may be TRBD2 (7 bases). V lost 6 bases to trimming and J lost 1 base, with 12 bases between them. From germline, CDR1 is LGHNA and CDR2 YNFKEQ. This CDR3 has 15 residues. CDR3 residues: CASRLGGQNTGELFF. The CDR3 DNA follows: TGTGCCAGCAGGTTGGGGGGGCAGAACACCGGGGAGCTGTTTTTT.